These 7 T cell receptor beta chains were all obtained from the same sample, sequenced in a study of long-term antiretroviral therapy in people with HIV. It was version v3.0 of the immunoSEQ assay that was run at survey level. The table came from immunoSEQ multiplex PCR; TCRdb's copy has only in-frame clones and leaves some out. The sample carries roughly 22,000 clones, around 80% recorded once. The input for sequencing was unsorted PBMCs, taken 3 years after starting antiretroviral therapy. The receptors here all came from a man in his fifties or sixties with HIV.

The chain is built from TRBV18 and TRBJ2-1; 8 bases fit TRBD2. The CDR3 contains 16 residues. Germline V gene sequence: CDR1 KGHSH, CDR2 LQKENI. The junction had 11 bases not matched to a gene; V was cut back by 2 bases and J by 8 bases. CDR3 nucleotides: TGTGCCAGCTCACCAGGGGCGGGAGGTCCCTTGGATGAGCAGTTCTTC. It encodes CASSPGAGGPLDEQFF.

The V and J genes are TRBV11-2 and TRBJ2-1, with D hard to call. CDR1 is SGHAT and CDR2 is FQNNGV in the germline V gene. The CDR3 contains 17 residues. Trimming cost V 5 bases and J 2 bases, with 19 bases left between them. CDR3 loop: CASSPPVGSSAYNEQFF. CDR3 in DNA: TGTGCCAGCAGCCCTCCGGTGGGTTCTTCCGCCTACAATGAGCAGTTCTTC.

The chain couples TRBV4-3 to TRBJ1-1, with D perhaps matching TRBD1 (5 bases). This CDR3 comprises 15 residues. V was clipped by 4 bases and J by 4 bases, with 16 bases between them. CDR1 is LGHNA, CDR2 YSLEER, per germline. The CDR3 bases are TGCGCCAGCAGCCCCAGGGTGGGTGGAGGCACTGAAGCTTTCTTT. Its protein is CASSPRVGGGTEAFF.

Here the CDR3 reads CAISKGYEQYF. For the CDR3, the DNA is TGTGCCATCAGTAAGGGCTACGAGCAGTACTTC. This sequence joins TRBV10-3 and TRBJ2-7; D call uncertain. The V gene's germline CDR1 is ENHRY and CDR2 SYGVKD. V dropped 5 bases and J dropped 3 bases, with 5 bases sitting between them. This CDR3 region has 11 residues.

This clone appeared a few times. The CDR3: CASSPPGTGGNYGYTF. Written as DNA, the CDR3 is TGTGCCAGCTCACCACCAGGGACAGGGGGCAACTATGGCTACACCTTC. This chain links TRBV18 with TRBJ1-2; 12 nucleotides agree with TRBD1. The CDR3 has 16 amino acids. Losses at the gene ends were 0 bases for V and 2 bases for J; bases not matched to a gene: 1. CDR1 and CDR2 (germline): KGHSH, LQKENI.

V usage is TRBV27 and J usage is TRBJ1-5, with D tentatively TRBD1 (6 bases). The CDR3 runs 15 residues. Germline loops: CDR1 MNHEY, CDR2 SMNVEV (reference sequence). V was cut by 6 bases and J by 4 bases, with 16 bases left in between. CDR3 sequence (DNA): TGTGCCAGCAGCCCAATAGGGACACCTAATCAGCCCCAGCATTTT. Protein: CASSPIGTPNQPQHF.

V is TRBV7-2 and J is TRBJ2-5; the D gene could be TRBD1 or TRBD2 (6 bases each). The germline V and J ends were trimmed by 4 bases and 4 bases, with 13 bases remaining between them. CDR1 SGHTA and CDR2 FQGNSA come from the germline V gene. The CDR3 contains 14 residues. This chain's CDR3 is CASSWGAEGETQYF. The CDR3 region has the DNA TGTGCCAGCAGCTGGGGGGCGGAGGGAGAGACCCAGTACTTC.